Listed here are 13 T cell receptor beta chains from one sample, sequenced in a study of identifying expanded T cells in peripheral blood. Data came from immunoSEQ multiplex PCR; TCRdb stores just in-frame clones and leaves some out. In the table there are 80,000 or so clones, 80% to 90% of which are singletons. What was sequenced was blood. These receptors were collected from a person aged 18-70 years in good health.

The CDR3 is CASSIGAGRGTRSYEQYF. CDR3 nucleotides: TGTGCCAGTAGTATAGGGGCTGGTCGCGGGACCCGCTCCTACGAGCAGTACTTC. V usage is TRBV19 and J usage is TRBJ2-7; possible D gene TRBD2, 6 bases. Trimming cost V 1 base and J 0 bases, with 19 bases left between them. The CDR3 runs to 18 residues. The germline CDR1 and CDR2 sequences are LNHDA and SQIVND (reference sequence).

J is TRBJ2-7 and V is TRBV11-2, with TRBD1 identical over 12 bases. The trim removed 5 bases at V and 7 bases at J, leaving 9 bases unmatched. This CDR3 region has 15 residues. The germline gives CDR1 SGHAT, CDR2 FQNNGV. CDR3 residues: CASSGRDRGRWEQYF. Written as DNA, the CDR3 is TGTGCCAGCAGCGGTCGGGACAGGGGGCGGTGGGAGCAGTACTTC. Filled out from reference TRBV11-2 and TRBJ2-7, the complete variable domain reads EAGVAQSPRYKIIEKRQSVAFWCNPISGHATLYWYQQILGQGPKLLIQFQNNGVVDDSQLPKDRFSAERLKGVDSTLKIQPAKLEDSAVYLCASSGRDRGRWEQYFGPGTRLTVT.

The chain carries TRBV6-1 and TRBJ1-1, with 9 bases lining up with TRBD1. This CDR3 has 14 residues. The V gene end was trimmed by 6 bases and the J gene end by 8 bases; junction bases not matched to a gene: 10. Per germline, CDR1 MNHNS and CDR2 SASEGT. CDR3 coding DNA: TGTGCCAGCAGCCTCCGGGACAGGGAAACCGAAGCTTTCTTT. It is translated as CASSLRDRETEAFF.

This clone is a singleton in its sample. This chain links TRBV5-3 with TRBJ2-3, with TRBD2 identical over 9 bases. TRBV5-3 is reported as an ORF; its role is uncertain. Germline trimming cut 1 base from V and 3 bases from J; bases unmatched to any gene: 3. The CDR3 has 15 amino acids. The DNA for the CDR3 is TGTGCCAGAAGCTTGATAAGCGGGAGGACAGATACGCAGTATTTT. Translating gives CARSLISGRTDTQYF.

In DNA, the CDR3 is TGTGCCAGCAGCCTACAGGGGGCCCCTGGGGCCAACGTCCTGACTTTC. Its protein is CASSLQGAPGANVLTF. This chain links TRBV5-6 with TRBJ2-6; 9 bases are shared with TRBD1. Per the germline V gene, CDR1 is SGHDT and CDR2 is YYEEEE. With V trimmed by 4 bases and J by 2 bases, 4 bases remained unmatched. This CDR3 spans 16 amino acids.

This chain links TRBV5-6 with TRBJ1-2, with D unresolved. The V and J ends lost 0 bases and 4 bases respectively, with 13 bases between them. Germline-derived CDR1 and CDR2 are SGHDT and YYEEEE. CDR3 length: 15 amino acids. The CDR3 sequence is CASSLDRRSFYGYTF. The CDR3 region has the DNA TGTGCCAGCAGCTTGGATCGCAGATCCTTCTATGGCTACACCTTC.

Only one count was recorded for this clone. The genes are TRBV6-5 and TRBJ2-7; TRBD2 might be the D (6 bases). Germline V CDR1 and CDR2: MNHEY, SVGAGI. The CDR3 length is 12 residues. V lost 10 bases to trimming and J lost 3 bases, with 13 bases between them. The CDR3 protein is CAISPGGYEQYF. DNA for the CDR3: TGTGCCATCAGCCCCGGGGGCTACGAGCAGTACTTC.

The gene calls are TRBV4-2 and TRBJ2-1; 7 nucleotides match TRBD2. There are 18 residues in the CDR3. Germline CDR1 LGHNA, CDR2 YNFKEQ. The V gene end was trimmed by 6 bases and the J gene end by 0 bases; junction bases not matched to a gene: 14. The CDR3 DNA is TGTGCCAGCAGTCTAGAAGCGAGCGGGGTTAGCTCCTACAATGAGCAGTTCTTC. It codes for CASSLEASGVSSYNEQFF.

The V gene is TRBV28, the J gene TRBJ2-2; D is possibly TRBD2 (7 bases). This CDR3 comprises 16 residues. CDR1 is MDHEN and CDR2 is SYDVKM in the germline V gene. Trimming removed 7 bases at V and 1 base at J, with 16 bases between. CDR3 in amino acids: CASKTGGAVNTGELFF. CDR3 coding DNA: TGTGCCAGCAAAACTGGGGGGGCGGTGAACACCGGGGAGCTGTTTTTT. Supplemented by reference TRBV28 and TRBJ2-2, the full variable domain reads DVKVTQSSRYLVKRTGEKVFLECVQDMDHENMFWYRQDPGLGLRLIYFSYDVKMKEKGDIPEGYSVSREKKERFSLILESASTNQTSMYLCASKTGGAVNTGELFFGEGSRLTVL.

The chain has TRBV9 and TRBJ2-5; possibly TRBD1 or TRBD2 for D (5 bases each). The length of the CDR3 is 15 residues. The V gene lost 4 bases and the J gene lost 5 bases, with 18 bases spanning the gap. The germline V gene has CDR1 SGDLS and CDR2 YYNGEE. The CDR3 region has the DNA TGTGCCAGCAGCCCGCAATCAGGGTGGGGGGAGACCCAGTACTTC. Translated: CASSPQSGWGETQYF. Full variable domain (missing parts from reference TRBV9 and TRBJ2-5): DSGVTQTPKHLITATGQRVTLRCSPRSGDLSVYWYQQSLDQGLQFLIQYYNGEERAKGNILERFSAQQFPDLHSELNLSSLELGDSALYFCASSPQSGWGETQYFGPGTRLLVL.

The chain joins TRBV9 to TRBJ2-5; no reliable D call. The germline CDR1 and CDR2 sequences are SGDLS and YYNGEE. Trimming removed 1 base at V and 4 bases at J, with 14 bases between. This CDR3 is built from 15 residues. The CDR3 is CASSVTQGWGETQYF. The CDR3 bases are TGTGCCAGCAGCGTAACCCAAGGGTGGGGAGAGACCCAGTACTTC.

The rearrangement links TRBV20-1 to TRBJ2-7; 9 bases fit TRBD1. Germline lookup yields CDR1 DFQATT and CDR2 SNEGSKA (reference sequence). CDR3 length equals 11 residues. The CDR3 DNA reads TGCAGAGGACAGGGGTCCTACGAGCAGTACTTC. Residues: CRGQGSYEQYF.

The chain combines TRBV18 with TRBJ2-6; TRBD1 agrees at 10 bases. V dropped 1 base and J dropped 0; count of bases not matched to a gene: 6. This CDR3 region has 19 residues. The germline V gene has CDR1 KGHSH and CDR2 LQKENI. CDR3 bases: TGTGCCAGCTCACCACAGGGGACAGGGGCGAGCTCTGGGGCCAACGTCCTGACTTTC. Translation: CASSPQGTGASSGANVLTF.